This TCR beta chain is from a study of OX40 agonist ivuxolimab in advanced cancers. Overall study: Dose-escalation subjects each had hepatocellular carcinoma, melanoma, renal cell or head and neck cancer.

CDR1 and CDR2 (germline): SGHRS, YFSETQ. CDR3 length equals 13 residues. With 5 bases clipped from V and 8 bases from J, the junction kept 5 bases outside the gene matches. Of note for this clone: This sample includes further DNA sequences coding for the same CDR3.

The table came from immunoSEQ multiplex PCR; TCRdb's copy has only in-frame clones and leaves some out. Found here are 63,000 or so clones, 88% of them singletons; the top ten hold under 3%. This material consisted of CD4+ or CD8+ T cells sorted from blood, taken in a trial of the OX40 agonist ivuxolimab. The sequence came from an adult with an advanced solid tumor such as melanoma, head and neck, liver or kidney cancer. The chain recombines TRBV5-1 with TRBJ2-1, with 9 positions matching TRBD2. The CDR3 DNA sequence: TGCGCCAGCAGTCTTGGCGGGGGGGATGAGCAGTTCTTC. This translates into CASSLGGGDEQFF.